Each of the 25 T cell receptor beta chains below was sequenced from the same sample in a study of vaccination effects on CD4 cells after COVID-19 (dated by TCRdb to between 2021 and 2023). Library generation was performed with the immunoSEQ multiplex PCR assay. The table comes from immuneACCESS by way of TCRdb, which keeps in-frame sequences with V and J called. Part of the clones is missing from these tables; in studies checked, under half for an unresolved V gene and the rest for unknown reasons. The sample table holds some 16,000 clones, of which 76% were seen once. Jointly, the top ten make up approximately 20% of the sample. The antigens these receptors bind are not known. In the ViraFEST assay, PBMC were stimulated with viral peptide pools, and TCR sequencing was then used to find antigen-specific CD4+ T cell clonotypes based on their expansion. After less than 13 days of culture, CD4+ T cells were isolated with the EasySep CD4+ T cell isolation kit. Each participant got two doses of an mRNA SARS-CoV-2 vaccine, either BNT162b2 or mRNA-1273.

Sample: CD4+ T cells from PBMCs cultured with HCoV-NL63 spike peptides, taken after COVID-19 vaccination. The cell subset or site label for this specimen denotes: HCoV-NL63 spike overlapping peptide pool stimulation. The receptor source for this set is a human donor who received a COVID-19 vaccine.

The rearrangement uses TRBV5-1 and TRBJ2-7; 8 bases agree with TRBD1. CDR3 length equals 15 residues. V shed 0 bases, J shed 6 bases, and the junction held 8 bases outside the gene matches. Germline V gene sequence: CDR1 SGHRS, CDR2 YFSETQ. The CDR3 DNA sequence: TGCGCCAGCAGCTTGGAGGCAGGGGGCGAATCCGAGCAGTACTTC. It yields the protein CASSLEAGGESEQYF.

This rearrangement joins TRBV6-5 to TRBJ1-1; D may be TRBD1 (6 bases). The CDR3 spans 13 residues. V was shortened by 5 bases and J by 4 bases, with 11 bases between the two germline ends. In germline, CDR1 is MNHEY, CDR2 SVGAGI. CDR3: CASSQRGGTEAFF. CDR3 sequence (DNA): TGTGCCAGCAGTCAGAGGGGGGGCACTGAAGCTTTCTTT.

This clone was counted only a few times. One end of the junction is discordant with germline, which a read error may explain. The chain combines TRBV10-3 with TRBJ2-1, with 7 bases that match TRBD1. CDR3 size: 14 residues. Germline CDR1 is ENHRY and CDR2 is SYGVKD. The CDR3 spells CAIRSLGTANEQFF. CDR3 nucleotide sequence: TGTGCCATCAGGAGCCTCGGGACAGCTAATGAACAGTTCTTC.

A single count supports this clone. The genes are TRBV29-1 and TRBJ2-3; TRBD2 matches 13 bases. Germline assignment: CDR1 SQVTM and CDR2 ANQGSEA. The CDR3 length is 15 residues. Trimming cost V 6 bases and J 0 bases; bases outside gene matches: 3. DNA for the CDR3: TGCAGCGTGGGACTAGCGGGGACTAGCACAGATACGCAGTATTTT. Protein sequence: CSVGLAGTSTDTQYF.

This clone was seen only a few times. The chain combines TRBV6-5 with TRBJ1-6, with D maybe TRBD1 (5 bases). Deletions cut 7 bases from V and 6 bases from J, with 13 bases between. Germline V gives CDR1 MNHEY, CDR2 SVGAGI. The CDR3 is 14 residues long. The DNA for the CDR3 is TGTGCCAGCACTCGCGCTGGGGCTAATTCACCCCTCCACTTT. Protein sequence: CASTRAGANSPLHF.

In its sample, this clone ranks as large. The rearrangement joins TRBV5-5 to TRBJ2-7; D may be TRBD2 (6 bases). In germline, CDR1 is SGHKS, CDR2 YYEKEE (reference sequence). Trimming removed 3 bases from V and 3 bases from J, with 7 bases in between. CDR3 length: 12 amino acids. This CDR3 is CASSWGLYEQYF. DNA for the CDR3: TGTGCCAGCAGCTGGGGACTCTACGAGCAGTACTTC.

This chain links TRBV5-6 with TRBJ1-2; TRBD1 aligns across 9 bases. Germline V gene sequence: CDR1 SGHDT, CDR2 YYEEEE. J was trimmed by 6 bases and V by 1 base; bases with no gene match: 1. CDR3 size: 13 residues. DNA of the CDR3: TGTGCCAGCAGCTTGCGACAGGGGGATGGCTACACCTTC. Translating gives CASSLRQGDGYTF.

V is TRBV7-9 and J is TRBJ1-5; possibly TRBD1 for D (5 bases). Trimming removed 9 bases from V and 5 bases from J, with 11 bases in between. Germline V CDR1 and CDR2: SEHNR, FQNEAQ (reference sequence). CDR3 size: 12 residues. CDR3 DNA: TGTGCCAGGGGGCCGGGGGATCAGCCCCAGCATTTT. Translating it yields CARGPGDQPQHF. The full variable domain, in which reference TRBV7-9 and TRBJ1-5 provide the parts outside the CDR3, is DTGVSQNPRHKITKRGQNVTFRCDPISEHNRLYWYRQTLGQGPEFLTYFQNEAQLEKSRLLSDRFSAERPKGSFSTLEIQRTEQGDSAMYLCARGPGDQPQHFGDGTRLSIL.

This clone was seen more than once but under ten times. The J gene is TRBJ1-2, the V gene TRBV5-5; possibly TRBD1 for D (6 bases). Germline lookup yields CDR1 SGHKS and CDR2 YYEKEE (reference sequence). Deletions cut 2 bases from V and 3 bases from J, with 11 bases between. This CDR3 is 14 amino acids long. CDR3 residues: CASSLSRQDYGYTF. In DNA form, the CDR3 reads TGTGCCAGCAGCTTATCCAGACAGGACTATGGCTACACCTTC.

The chain employs TRBV6-5 and TRBJ2-2; D gene uncertain. V dropped 5 bases and J dropped 9 bases, with 13 bases sitting between them. The CDR3 extends over 13 amino acids. Germline CDR1 is MNHEY and CDR2 is SVGAGI. DNA of the CDR3: TGTGCCAGCAGTCAAAAGCCGCGGAGGGAGCTGTTTTTT. The encoded protein is CASSQKPRRELFF.

The chain combines TRBV7-2 with TRBJ1-2; 7 bases agree with TRBD1. Germline V CDR1 and CDR2: SGHTA, FQGNSA. Trimming removed 5 bases from V and 6 bases from J; junction bases left unmatched: 9. CDR3 size: 14 residues. The CDR3 protein is CASSVSTGADGYTF. CDR3 nucleotide sequence: TGTGCCAGCAGCGTCTCAACAGGGGCGGATGGCTACACCTTC.

The CDR3 nucleotides read TGCGCCAGCAGCTTGCCGGGCACGACAGCGTCTGGGGCTCGTTCCTACGAGCAGTACTTC. Translating gives CASSLPGTTASGARSYEQYF. This sequence joins TRBV5-1 and TRBJ2-7, with D perhaps TRBD1 (5 bases). Germline V gene data show CDR1 as SGHRS and CDR2 as YFSETQ. This CDR3 is built from 20 residues. V dropped 1 base and J dropped 1 base, with 27 bases sitting between them.

The genes are TRBV4-1 and TRBJ2-6; D is unclear. V dropped 0 bases and J dropped 1 base, with 16 bases sitting between them. Germline V CDR1 and CDR2: MGHRA, YSYEKL. The CDR3 extends over 19 amino acids. The CDR3: CASSQDRWQAPSGANVLTF. CDR3 sequence (DNA): TGCGCCAGCAGCCAAGATAGATGGCAGGCGCCGTCTGGGGCCAACGTCCTGACTTTC.

This clone was counted a single time. The gene calls are TRBV9 and TRBJ1-2; D is perhaps TRBD1 (6 bases). V dropped 3 bases and J dropped 5 bases, with 17 bases sitting between them. Germline CDR1 reads SGDLS; CDR2 reads YYNGEE. CDR3 length: 15 amino acids. CDR3 sequence: CASSAGGGRNYGYTF. CDR3 nucleotide sequence: TGTGCCAGCAGCGCCGGGGGGGGGCGGAATTATGGCTACACCTTC. Full variable domain (outside the CDR3, taken from reference TRBV9 and TRBJ1-2): DSGVTQTPKHLITATGQRVTLRCSPRSGDLSVYWYQQSLDQGLQFLIQYYNGEERAKGNILERFSAQQFPDLHSELNLSSLELGDSALYFCASSAGGGRNYGYTFGSGTRLTVV.

The gene calls are TRBV4-3 and TRBJ2-7, with 8 bases aligning to TRBD1. This CDR3 is 14 amino acids long. The junction had 4 bases not matched to a gene; V was cut back by 0 bases and J by 6 bases. Germline lookup yields CDR1 LGHNA and CDR2 YSLEER. CDR3 sequence reads: CASSQEYRGFEQYF. The CDR3 bases are TGCGCCAGCAGCCAAGAATACAGGGGGTTCGAGCAGTACTTC.

This clone was recorded a few times. This chain links TRBV15 with TRBJ1-4; possible D gene TRBD1, 5 bases. CDR3 size: 14 residues. Germline CDR1 reads LNHNV; CDR2 reads YYDKDF (reference sequence). V was pared by 5 bases and J by 5 bases, with 12 bases between. The CDR3 spells CATSGAWDNEKLFF. The CDR3, as DNA: TGTGCCACCAGCGGAGCTTGGGACAATGAAAAACTGTTTTTT.

The chain joins TRBV5-1 to TRBJ1-1; 8 nucleotides match TRBD1. Germline assignment: CDR1 SGHRS and CDR2 YFSETQ. The CDR3 runs 14 residues. Trimming cost V 4 bases and J 3 bases; bases outside gene matches: 5. The DNA of the CDR3 is TGCGCCAGCAGCGGACAGGGTTTGCACACTGAAGCTTTCTTT. The encoded protein is CASSGQGLHTEAFF.

This clone was found a few times. The V call is TRBV9, the J call TRBJ1-6, with D perhaps TRBD1 (6 bases). CDR1 is SGDLS and CDR2 is YYNGEE in the germline V gene. Trimming stripped 5 bases from V and 10 bases from J, with 25 bases between. The CDR3 is 17 residues long. CDR3 nucleotides: TGTGCCAGCAGGACGGAGGGGGGGCGTTTATTGGAGTCACCCCTCCACTTT. Its translation is CASRTEGGRLLESPLHF.

V and J are TRBV7-9 and TRBJ2-1, with a weak D call TRBD2 (6 bases). The CDR3 is 17 amino acids. V was cut by 1 base and J by 1 base, with 14 bases left in between. Germline V gene sequence: CDR1 SEHNR, CDR2 FQNEAQ (reference sequence). The DNA of the CDR3 is TGTGCCAGCAGCTTAGGCGAACTGGGGAGGTCCTACAATGAGCAGTTCTTC. Translation gives CASSLGELGRSYNEQFF.

The chain has TRBV12-3 or TRBV12-4 and TRBJ1-1; no definite D call. The V end was cut by 6 bases, the J end by 2 bases, with 10 bases between. CDR3 length: 13 residues. CDR3 coding DNA: TGTGCCAGCAGGAAGGAGGCTAACACTGAAGCTTTCTTT. It specifies CASRKEANTEAFF.

The gene calls are TRBV5-1 and TRBJ1-6, with D possibly TRBD1 on 6 matching bases. Germline-derived CDR1 and CDR2 are SGHRS and YFSETQ. CDR3 length equals 13 residues. The ends were cut back, 0 bases at V and 14 bases at J, with 12 bases in the middle. The CDR3 nucleotides are TGCGCCAGCAGCTTGGCGGACAGACTCTCCCTCCACTTT. It translates to CASSLADRLSLHF. The complete variable domain, with remaining parts taken from reference TRBV5-1 and TRBJ1-6, reads KAGVTQTPRYLIKTRGQQVTLSCSPISGHRSVSWYQQTPGQGLQFLFEYFSETQRNKGNFPGRFSGRQFSNSRSEMNVSTLELGDSALYLCASSLADRLSLHFGNGTRLTVT.

The chain carries TRBV7-2 and TRBJ2-7, with 11 bases lining up with TRBD1. The germline V gene encodes CDR1 SGHTA and CDR2 FQGNSA. CDR3 length equals 16 residues. The V and J ends lost 0 bases and 3 bases, in that order; junction bases with no gene match: 4. The CDR3 here is CASSLAGGTGGYEQYF. The CDR3 DNA sequence: TGTGCCAGCAGCTTAGCAGGAGGGACAGGGGGCTACGAGCAGTACTTC.

This sequence joins TRBV18 and TRBJ2-7; 8 nucleotides align to TRBD1. Trimming removed 3 bases from V and 6 bases from J; junction bases left unmatched: 1. In germline, CDR1 is KGHSH, CDR2 LQKENI. This CDR3 has 12 amino acids. CDR3 nucleotides: TGTGCCAGCTCACCGGACAGGGTCGAGCAGTACTTC. Protein: CASSPDRVEQYF.

In DNA, the CDR3 is TGTGCCAGCAGCTCCACAGCCCGGGACAGGGTCTATGGCTACACCTTC. Its protein is CASSSTARDRVYGYTF. The V gene is TRBV7-8, the J gene TRBJ1-2; 9 nucleotides align to TRBD1. The CDR3 is 16 residues long. Per germline, CDR1 SGHVS and CDR2 FQNEAQ. J gave up 4 bases and V 4 bases, and 10 bases lay outside the gene matches.

The rearrangement uses TRBV30 and TRBJ1-1; no reliable D call. Germline loops: CDR1 GTSNPN, CDR2 SVGIG (reference sequence). This CDR3 has 11 amino acids. V shed 8 bases and J shed 1 base, with 8 bases lying between them. CDR3: CAQSPNTEAFF. CDR3 bases: TGTGCCCAGAGCCCGAACACTGAAGCTTTCTTT.